The 27 T cell receptor beta chains below come from one sample, sequenced in a study of cytomegalovirus exposure and HLA in healthy donors. In the PCR, 60 Vbeta and 13 Jbeta primers were used. Only in-frame clones appear in the TCRdb table, and some are missing; sequencing was by immunoSEQ multiplex PCR. In the table there are 150,000 to 250,000 clones, more than 65% of which are singletons. Sequenced material: PBMCs. These receptors originate from a girl between 5 and 17 years old in good health and CMV-seropositive.

This clone turned up a few times. The chain links TRBV6-5 to TRBJ2-7; 9 bases align to TRBD1. With V trimmed by 8 bases and J by 4 bases, 6 bases remained unmatched. Germline V CDR1 and CDR2: MNHEY, SVGAGI. The length of the CDR3 is 13 residues. CDR3 sequence (DNA): TGTGCCAGCGTCGGGACAGGGCGATACGAGCAGTACTTC. This gives the protein CASVGTGRYEQYF.

This chain connects TRBV30 to TRBJ1-2; D might be TRBD1 (5 bases). The length of the CDR3 is 14 residues. Trimming removed 3 bases at V and 5 bases at J, with 16 bases between. Germline V gene sequence: CDR1 GTSNPN, CDR2 SVGIG (reference sequence). In DNA form, the CDR3 reads TGTGCCTGGAGGCCCGGTACCGACAGTTATGGCTACACCTTC. Translating it yields CAWRPGTDSYGYTF. The full variable domain, completed using reference TRBV30 and TRBJ1-2, is SQTIHQWPATLVQPVGSPLSLECTVEGTSNPNLYWYRQAAGRGLQLLFYSVGIGQISSEVPQNLSASRPQDRQFILSSKKLLLSDSGFYLCAWRPGTDSYGYTFGSGTRLTVV.

The rearrangement uses TRBV14 and TRBJ1-2; D is undetermined. Germline CDR1 SGHDN, CDR2 FVKESK. Deletions cut 0 bases from V and 2 bases from J, with 7 bases between. This CDR3 contains 14 residues. CDR3 sequence: CASSQDAGNYGYTF. The CDR3 DNA reads TGTGCCAGCAGCCAAGACGCGGGCAACTATGGCTACACCTTC.

The rearrangement links TRBV5-6 to TRBJ2-7; unclear D gene. The CDR3 totals 14 residues. From germline, CDR1 is SGHDT and CDR2 YYEEEE. Deletions cut 4 bases from V and 2 bases from J, with 13 bases between. The CDR3 reads CASSRTAVTYEQYF. Written as DNA, the CDR3 is TGTGCCAGCAGCCGAACCGCGGTCACCTACGAGCAGTACTTC.

V gene TRBV6-1 combines with J gene TRBJ1-3; no firm D call. CDR1 and CDR2 from the germline V gene are MNHNS and SASEGT. The CDR3 length is 15 residues. V was cut by 6 bases and J by 4 bases, with 16 bases left in between. CDR3 region: CASSDSLGAGNTIYF. The DNA of the CDR3 is TGTGCCAGCAGCGACTCACTGGGTGCGGGAAACACCATATATTTT.

This clone has only one observation. This chain connects TRBV10-3 to TRBJ1-1; the match to TRBD1 covers 8 bases. CDR1 is ENHRY and CDR2 is SYGVKD in the germline V gene. The junction had 19 bases not matched to a gene; V was cut back by 6 bases and J by 1 base. This CDR3 has 19 residues. The CDR3 coding sequence is TGTGCCATCAGGAAACAGACAGGGGATAGGTCCTCCGCGAACACTGAAGCTTTCTTT. Amino acids: CAIRKQTGDRSSANTEAFF.

The chain has TRBV6-6 and TRBJ2-1; 10 bases match TRBD2. The V and J ends lost 4 bases and 9 bases, in that order; junction bases with no gene match: 12. This CDR3 has 16 residues. The germline CDR1 and CDR2 sequences are MNHNY and SVGAGI (reference sequence). CDR3 nucleotide sequence: TGTGCCAGCAGTTTCATTAGCGGGGGGCCCCGCGGTGAGCAGTTCTTC. Its translation is CASSFISGGPRGEQFF.

The V gene is TRBV27, the J gene TRBJ2-2; 7 positions agree with TRBD2. Looked up from germline, CDR1 is MNHEY and CDR2 is SMNVEV (reference sequence). This CDR3 has 17 residues. V trimming: 0 bases; J trimming: 6 bases; junction bases outside the gene matches: 10. The CDR3 spells CASSLSILRTSPGELFF. For the CDR3, the DNA is TGTGCCAGCAGTTTATCGATCTTGAGGACTAGTCCCGGGGAGCTGTTTTTT.

CDR3 sequence reads: CASGMDRVNEQYF. The CDR3 DNA is TGCGCCAGCGGTATGGACAGGGTCAACGAGCAGTACTTC. V usage is TRBV10-2 and J usage is TRBJ2-7; TRBD1 matches at 8 bases. The CDR3 has 13 residues. Germline trimming cut 8 bases from V and 5 bases from J; bases unmatched to any gene: 8. Germline CDR1 and CDR2: WSHSY and SAAADI.

The J gene is TRBJ1-3, the V gene TRBV18; possibly TRBD1 for D (5 bases). Trimming shortened V by 1 base and J by 3 bases, and 16 bases separated the two germline ends. The CDR3 has 17 residues. Germline V gene sequence: CDR1 KGHSH, CDR2 LQKENI. The CDR3 DNA sequence: TGTGCCAGCTCACCACTTCGAATGGGGCCAGTTGGAAACACCATATATTTT. It specifies CASSPLRMGPVGNTIYF.

The rearrangement joins TRBV29-1 to TRBJ2-7, with D possibly TRBD1 on 5 matching bases. Trimming shortened V by 4 bases and J by 5 bases, and 9 bases separated the two germline ends. This CDR3 comprises 11 residues. CDR1 is SQVTM, CDR2 ANQGSEA, per germline. The CDR3 coding sequence is TGCAGCGTTGTTAGGGGAAACGAGCAGTACTTC. Translated: CSVVRGNEQYF.

The genes are TRBV11-2 and TRBJ2-5, with 14 bases fitting TRBD2. The length of the CDR3 is 16 residues. From germline, CDR1 is SGHAT and CDR2 FQNNGV. With V trimmed by 4 bases and J by 7 bases, 8 bases remained unmatched. Here the CDR3 reads CASSSRTSGGPGTQYF. CDR3 DNA: TGTGCCAGCAGCTCCCGGACTAGCGGGGGGCCAGGGACCCAGTACTTC.

The gene calls are TRBV29-1 and TRBJ1-2, with D maybe TRBD1 (5 bases). V dropped 4 bases and J dropped 8 bases, with 11 bases sitting between them. The germline CDR1 and CDR2 sequences are SQVTM and ANQGSEA. CDR3 length equals 11 residues. As DNA, the CDR3 is TGCAGCGTTGTGGAGGGGCTCGGCTACACCTTC. As protein: CSVVEGLGYTF.

V and J are TRBV28 and TRBJ2-1, with 9 bases identical to TRBD1. Germline V gives CDR1 MDHEN, CDR2 SYDVKM. CDR3 length: 16 residues. The V segment lost 2 bases and the J segment 4 bases; nucleotides outside the gene matches: 6. The CDR3 reads CASSLPTGGPYNEQFF. CDR3 nucleotides: TGTGCCAGCAGTTTACCTACAGGGGGCCCTTACAATGAGCAGTTCTTC.

V is TRBV7-2 and J is TRBJ2-1; 9 positions match TRBD2. The germline gives CDR1 SGHTA, CDR2 FQGNSA. The J segment lost 9 bases and the V segment lost 2 bases, leaving 11 bases of the junction unmatched. The CDR3 has 16 residues. CDR3 residues: CASSLMASGAGSEQFF. The CDR3 DNA is TGTGCCAGCAGCTTAATGGCTAGCGGGGCGGGGAGTGAGCAGTTCTTC.

V usage is TRBV25-1 and J usage is TRBJ1-1; no clear D gene. The CDR3 consists of 13 residues. With 6 bases removed from V and 1 base from J, the gap between germline ends came to 9 bases. Germline-derived CDR1 and CDR2 are MGHDK and SYGVNS. The CDR3 reads CASRAFSNTEAFF. In nucleotides, the CDR3 is TGTGCCAGCAGGGCCTTTTCGAACACTGAAGCTTTCTTT.

The CDR3 protein is CASSYSGGEGTEAFF. In DNA, the CDR3 is TGTGCCAGCAGTTACTCTGGGGGCGAGGGCACTGAAGCTTTCTTT. The chain combines TRBV6-6 with TRBJ1-1, with D possibly being TRBD1 (6 bases). CDR3 size: 15 residues. Germline V gives CDR1 MNHNY, CDR2 SVGAGI (reference sequence). Deletions cut 0 bases from V and 4 bases from J, with 12 bases between.

The J gene is TRBJ2-7, the V gene TRBV2; 10 bases align to TRBD1. The CDR3 loop spans 14 amino acids. The germline V gene has CDR1 SNHLY and CDR2 FYNNEI. V shed 6 bases, J shed 3 bases, and the junction held 5 bases outside the gene matches. The CDR3 DNA sequence: TGTGCCAGCAGCGGACAGGGGGTAAACTACGAGCAGTACTTC. Protein product: CASSGQGVNYEQYF. Supplemented by reference TRBV2 and TRBJ2-7, the full variable domain reads EPEVTQTPSHQVTQMGQEVILRCVPISNHLYFYWYRQILGQKVEFLVSFYNNEISEKSEIFDDQFSVERPDGSNFTLKIRSTKLEDSAMYFCASSGQGVNYEQYFGPGTRLTVT.

The V gene is TRBV5-4, the J gene TRBJ1-2; 7 nucleotides line up with TRBD1. The CDR3 has 13 residues. V trimming: 3 bases; J trimming: 7 bases; junction bases outside the gene matches: 6. Germline lookup yields CDR1 SGHNT and CDR2 YYREEE (reference sequence). The CDR3 protein is CASSSTGVGGYTF. The CDR3 DNA reads as TGTGCCAGCAGCTCAACAGGGGTAGGTGGCTACACCTTC.

V gene TRBV4-2 combines with J gene TRBJ1-4; D is perhaps TRBD1 (5 bases). CDR1 and CDR2 from the germline V gene are LGHNA and YNFKEQ. The CDR3 is 15 residues long. V was trimmed by 0 bases and J by 4 bases, leaving 9 bases between them. This CDR3 is CASSQDLQGNEKLFF. In DNA, the CDR3 is TGTGCCAGCAGCCAAGATCTCCAGGGTAATGAAAAACTGTTTTTT.

The V call is TRBV9, the J call TRBJ1-5; D is unresolved. Trimming stripped 0 bases from V and 1 base from J, with 8 bases between. The germline CDR1 and CDR2 sequences are SGDLS and YYNGEE. CDR3 size: 15 residues. DNA for the CDR3: TGTGCCAGCAGCGTAGAACCGGGAAGCAATCAGCCCCAGCATTTT. Its translation is CASSVEPGSNQPQHF.

V usage is TRBV7-8 and J usage is TRBJ1-2, with 10 bases that match TRBD1. V lost 5 bases and J lost 4; bases outside the gene matches: 7. This CDR3 region has 15 residues. Germline assignment: CDR1 SGHVS and CDR2 FQNEAQ. The CDR3 sequence is CASSRTGGVVYGYTF. For the CDR3, the DNA is TGTGCCAGCAGCAGGACAGGGGGTGTCGTCTATGGCTACACCTTC. Combining the CDR3 with reference TRBV7-8 and TRBJ1-2 gives the whole variable domain GAGVSQSPRYKVAKRGQDVALRCDPISGHVSLFWYQQALGQGPEFLTYFQNEAQLDKSGLPSDRFFAERPEGSVSTLKIQRTQQEDSAVYLCASSRTGGVVYGYTFGSGTRLTVV.

As DNA, the CDR3 is TGTGCCAGCAGCATACCGGGACAGCAACAAGAGACCCAGTACTTC. Translating gives CASSIPGQQQETQYF. This chain links TRBV6-1 with TRBJ2-5; 7 bases agree with TRBD1. CDR3 length: 15 amino acids. The V and J ends lost 6 bases and 2 bases, in that order; junction bases with no gene match: 9. Germline CDR1 and CDR2: MNHNS and SASEGT.

V usage is TRBV7-6 and J usage is TRBJ1-1; D gene unclear. V was trimmed by 1 base and J by 6 bases, leaving 21 bases between them. CDR1 SGHVS and CDR2 FNYEAQ come from the germline V gene. There are 17 residues in the CDR3. The DNA for the CDR3 is TGTGCCAGCAGCTTAGTTTTGATTTTGGAGGGCAAAGCTGAAGCTTTCTTT. It yields the protein CASSLVLILEGKAEAFF.

The chain joins TRBV30 to TRBJ1-1, with D tentatively TRBD1 (5 bases). This CDR3 comprises 14 residues. Between the trimmed V and J ends, which lost 0 bases and 2 bases, there was a span of 10 bases. Germline assignment: CDR1 GTSNPN and CDR2 SVGIG (reference sequence). In DNA, the CDR3 is TGTGCCTGGAGTGTTTTGGGGCTCAACACTGAAGCTTTCTTT. Protein: CAWSVLGLNTEAFF.

The chain joins TRBV7-9 to TRBJ2-7; perhaps TRBD1 as D (6 bases). Trimming removed 4 bases at V and 1 base at J, with 14 bases between. Germline CDR1 is SEHNR and CDR2 is FQNEAQ (reference sequence). This CDR3 region has 15 residues. The DNA of the CDR3 is TGTGCCAGCAGCTATGGACAGTTCTATTCCTACGAGCAGTACTTC. Protein sequence: CASSYGQFYSYEQYF.

A single count supports this clone. This chain links TRBV30 with TRBJ2-1; D may be TRBD2 (5 bases). Germline lookup yields CDR1 GTSNPN and CDR2 SVGIG (reference sequence). The CDR3 is 14 amino acids. V dropped 0 bases and J dropped 8 bases, with 14 bases sitting between them. The CDR3 sequence is CAWSVLSARDEQFF. The CDR3 DNA reads TGTGCCTGGAGTGTACTTAGCGCCCGGGATGAGCAGTTCTTC.